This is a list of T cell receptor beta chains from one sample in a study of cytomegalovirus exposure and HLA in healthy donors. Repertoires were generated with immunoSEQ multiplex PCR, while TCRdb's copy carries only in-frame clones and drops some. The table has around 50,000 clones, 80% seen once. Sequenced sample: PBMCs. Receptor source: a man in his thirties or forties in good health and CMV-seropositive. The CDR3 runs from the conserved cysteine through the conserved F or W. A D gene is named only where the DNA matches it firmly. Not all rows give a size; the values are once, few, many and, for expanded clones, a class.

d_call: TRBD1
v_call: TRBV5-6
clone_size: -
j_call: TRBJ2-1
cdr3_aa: CASSPRGTEESYNEQFF
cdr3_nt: TGTGCCAGCAGCCCTCGAGGGACAGAAGAAAGTTACAATGAGCAGTTCTTC

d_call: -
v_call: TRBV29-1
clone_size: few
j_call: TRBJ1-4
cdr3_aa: CSVEAGTANEKLFF
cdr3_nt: TGCAGCGTTGAAGCGGGAACAGCGAATGAAAAACTGTTTTTT

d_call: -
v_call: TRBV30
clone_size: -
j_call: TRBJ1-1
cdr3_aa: CAWITPGYLVAFF
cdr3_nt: TGTGCCTGGATCACCCCAGGGTATTTGGTAGCTTTCTTT

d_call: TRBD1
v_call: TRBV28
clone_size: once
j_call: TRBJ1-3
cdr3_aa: CASRPRDRGTNTIYF
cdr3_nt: TGTGCCAGCAGGCCTCGGGACAGGGGAACGAACACCATATATTTT

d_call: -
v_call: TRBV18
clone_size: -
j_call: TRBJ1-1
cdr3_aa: CASARKQDRGTEAFF
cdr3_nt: TGTGCCAGCGCTCGGAAACAGGATCGTGGCACTGAAGCTTTCTTT

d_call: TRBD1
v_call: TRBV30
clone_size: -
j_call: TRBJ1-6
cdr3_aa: CAWSVTRSDRGDSPLHF
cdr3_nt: TGTGCCTGGAGTGTAACGCGGTCGGACAGGGGGGATTCACCCCTCCACTTT

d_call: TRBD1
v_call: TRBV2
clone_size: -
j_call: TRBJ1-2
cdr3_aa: CASRSTGDYGYTF
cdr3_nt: TGTGCCAGCAGGTCAACAGGGGACTATGGCTACACCTTC

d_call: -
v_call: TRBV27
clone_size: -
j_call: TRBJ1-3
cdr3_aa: CASSVGTTGNTIYF
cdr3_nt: TGTGCCAGCAGTGTGGGGACAACTGGAAACACCATATATTTT

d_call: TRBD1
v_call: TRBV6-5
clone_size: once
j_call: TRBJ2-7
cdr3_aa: CASSYSAGTGSYEQYF
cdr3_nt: TGTGCCAGCAGTTACTCCGCCGGGACAGGCTCCTACGAGCAGTACTTC

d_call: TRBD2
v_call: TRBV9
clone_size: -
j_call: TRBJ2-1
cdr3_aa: CASSVVGAGGQEQFF
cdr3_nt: TGTGCCAGCAGCGTAGTAGGAGCGGGGGGACAAGAGCAGTTCTTC

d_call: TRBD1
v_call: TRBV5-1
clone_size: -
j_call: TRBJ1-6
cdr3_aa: CASSLQGANSPLHF
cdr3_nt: TGCGCCAGCAGCTTGCAGGGGGCGAATTCACCCCTCCACTTT

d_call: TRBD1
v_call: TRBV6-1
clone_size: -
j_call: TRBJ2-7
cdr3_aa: CASSEWDRTYEQYF
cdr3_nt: TGTGCCAGCAGTGAGTGGGACAGGACGTACGAGCAGTACTTC

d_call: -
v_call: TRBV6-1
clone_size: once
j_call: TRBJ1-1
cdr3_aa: CASSEARSNTEAFF
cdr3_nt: TGTGCCAGCAGTGAAGCCAGGTCGAACACTGAAGCTTTCTTT

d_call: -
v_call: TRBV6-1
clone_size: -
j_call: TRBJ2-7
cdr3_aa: CAVNGGGNTYEQYF
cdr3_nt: TGTGCCGTAAATGGGGGCGGCAACACCTACGAGCAGTACTTC

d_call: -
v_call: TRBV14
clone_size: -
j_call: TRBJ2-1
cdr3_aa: CASSQGKDSTYNEQFF
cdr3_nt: TGTGCCAGCAGCCAAGGAAAGGACAGTACCTACAATGAGCAGTTCTTC

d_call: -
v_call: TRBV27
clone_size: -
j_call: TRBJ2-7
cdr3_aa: CASSLAAGAYYEQYF
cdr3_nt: TGTGCCAGCAGTTTAGCTGCAGGGGCCTACTACGAGCAGTACTTC

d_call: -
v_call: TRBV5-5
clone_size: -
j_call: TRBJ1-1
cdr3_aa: CASSSGVGRGTEAFF
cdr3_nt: TGTGCCAGCAGCTCGGGGGTCGGCCGGGGCACTGAAGCTTTCTTT

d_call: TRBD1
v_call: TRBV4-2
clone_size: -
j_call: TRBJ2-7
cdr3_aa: CASRTSTGNSYEQYF
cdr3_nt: TGTGCCAGCAGGACCTCGACAGGGAACTCCTACGAGCAGTACTTC

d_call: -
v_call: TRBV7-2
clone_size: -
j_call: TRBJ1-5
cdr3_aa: CASSLRQANQPQHF
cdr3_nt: TGTGCCAGCAGCTTACGACAGGCCAATCAGCCCCAGCATTTT

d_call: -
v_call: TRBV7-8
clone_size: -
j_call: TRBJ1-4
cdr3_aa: CASSLRIGLEELFF
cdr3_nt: TGTGCCAGCAGCTTACGCATAGGGTTGGAGGAACTGTTTTTT

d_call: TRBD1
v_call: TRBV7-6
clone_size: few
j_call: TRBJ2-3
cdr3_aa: CASSRSIDRGATSTDTQYF
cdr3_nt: TGTGCCAGCAGCCGATCGATTGACAGGGGAGCTACTAGCACAGATACGCAGTATTTT

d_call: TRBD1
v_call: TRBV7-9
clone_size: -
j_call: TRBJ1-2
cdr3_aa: CASSLSGGQGSLGYTF
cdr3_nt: TGTGCCAGCAGCTTAAGTGGGGGACAGGGATCCCTTGGCTACACCTTC

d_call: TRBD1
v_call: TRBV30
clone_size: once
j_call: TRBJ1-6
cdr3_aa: CASGQGFSPLHF
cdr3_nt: TGTGCCTCTGGACAGGGGTTTTCACCCCTCCACTTT

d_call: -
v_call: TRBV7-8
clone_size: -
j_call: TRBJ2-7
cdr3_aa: CASSLGAYEQYF
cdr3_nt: TGTGCCAGCAGCTTAGGAGCTTACGAGCAGTACTTC

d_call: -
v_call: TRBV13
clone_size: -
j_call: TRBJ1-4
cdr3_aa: CASSLGRRASGEKLFF
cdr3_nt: TGTGCCAGCAGCTTAGGCCGGCGAGCATCGGGGGAAAAACTGTTTTTT

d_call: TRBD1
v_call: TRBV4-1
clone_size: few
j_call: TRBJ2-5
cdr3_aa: CASSQGGTVQETQYF
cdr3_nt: TGCGCCAGCAGCCAAGGAGGGACAGTCCAAGAGACCCAGTACTTC

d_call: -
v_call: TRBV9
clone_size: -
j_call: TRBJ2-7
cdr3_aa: CASSVTRSSYEQYF
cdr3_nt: TGTGCCAGCAGCGTGACGCGGAGCTCCTACGAGCAGTACTTC

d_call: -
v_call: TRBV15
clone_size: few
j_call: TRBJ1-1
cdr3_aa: CATSRDRGNTEAFF
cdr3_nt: TGTGCCACCAGCAGAGATCGGGGGAACACTGAAGCTTTCTTT

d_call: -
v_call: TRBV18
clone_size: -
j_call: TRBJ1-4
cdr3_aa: CASSPAIDLNEKLFF
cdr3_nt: TGTGCCAGCTCACCTGCCATAGACTTAAATGAAAAACTGTTTTTT

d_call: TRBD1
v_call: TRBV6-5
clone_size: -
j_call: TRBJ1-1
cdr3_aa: CASSYQGASTEAFF
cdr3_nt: TGTGCCAGCAGTTACCAGGGGGCAAGCACTGAAGCTTTCTTT

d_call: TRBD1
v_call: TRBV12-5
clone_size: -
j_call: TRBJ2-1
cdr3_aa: CASGSGQGGYNEQFF
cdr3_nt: TGTGCTAGTGGTTCAGGACAGGGGGGCTACAATGAGCAGTTCTTC

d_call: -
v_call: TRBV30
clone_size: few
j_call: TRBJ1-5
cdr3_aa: CAWSLSVNQPQHF
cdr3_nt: TGTGCCTGGAGTCTGTCGGTGAATCAGCCCCAGCATTTT

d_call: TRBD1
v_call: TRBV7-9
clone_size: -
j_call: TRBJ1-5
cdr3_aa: CASSDYRGRNQPQHF
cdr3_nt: TGTGCCAGCAGCGATTACAGGGGCCGCAATCAGCCCCAGCATTTT

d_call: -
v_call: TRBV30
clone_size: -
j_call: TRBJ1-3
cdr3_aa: CAWLRTRSGNTIYF
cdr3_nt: TGTGCCTGGTTAAGGACTCGCTCTGGAAACACCATATATTTT

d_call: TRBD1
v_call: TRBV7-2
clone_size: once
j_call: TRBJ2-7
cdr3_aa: CASSSTGTAYEQYF
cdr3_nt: TGTGCCAGCAGCTCAACCGGGACAGCCTACGAGCAGTACTTC

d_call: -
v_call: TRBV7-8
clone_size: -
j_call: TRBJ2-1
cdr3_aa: CASSLRVAREQFF
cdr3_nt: TGTGCCAGCAGCTTAAGAGTAGCAAGGGAGCAGTTCTTC

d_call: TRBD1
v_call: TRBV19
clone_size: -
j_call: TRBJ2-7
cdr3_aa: CASSIGTATYEQYF
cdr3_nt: TGTGCCAGTAGTATTGGGACAGCTACCTACGAGCAGTACTTC

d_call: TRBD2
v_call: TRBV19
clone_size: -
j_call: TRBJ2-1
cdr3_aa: CASSTTMRGMAYNEQFF
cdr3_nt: TGTGCCAGTAGTACCACAATGCGGGGGATGGCCTACAATGAGCAGTTCTTC

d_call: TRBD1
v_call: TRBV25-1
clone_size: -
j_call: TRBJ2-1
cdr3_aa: CASSEGQGVNEQFF
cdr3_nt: TGTGCCAGCAGTGAAGGACAGGGGGTGAATGAGCAGTTCTTC

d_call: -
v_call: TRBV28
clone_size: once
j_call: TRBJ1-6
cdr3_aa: CASRYRLRANSPLHF
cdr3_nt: TGTGCCAGCAGATACAGGCTAAGGGCTAATTCACCCCTCCACTTT

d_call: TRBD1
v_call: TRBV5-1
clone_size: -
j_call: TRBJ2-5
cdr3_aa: CASSPQPRPDRGETQYF
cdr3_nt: TGCGCCAGCAGCCCTCAGCCCCGCCCGGACAGGGGAGAGACCCAGTACTTC

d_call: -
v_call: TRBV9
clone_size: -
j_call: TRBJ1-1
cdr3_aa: CASSVITGINTEAFF
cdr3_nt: TGTGCCAGCAGCGTAATTACAGGGATAAACACTGAAGCTTTCTTT

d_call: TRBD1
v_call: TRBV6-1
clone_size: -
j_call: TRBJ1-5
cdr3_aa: CASSDRGHQPQHF
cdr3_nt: TGTGCCAGCAGTGACAGGGGGCATCAGCCCCAGCATTTT

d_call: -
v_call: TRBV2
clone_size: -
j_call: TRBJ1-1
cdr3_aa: CASSGRQPNTEAFF
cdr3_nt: TGTGCCAGCAGTGGACGACAGCCGAACACTGAAGCTTTCTTT

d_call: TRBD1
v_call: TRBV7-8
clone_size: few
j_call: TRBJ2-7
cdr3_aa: CASSLAGQVYEQYF
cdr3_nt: TGTGCCAGCAGCTTAGCGGGACAGGTCTACGAGCAGTACTTC

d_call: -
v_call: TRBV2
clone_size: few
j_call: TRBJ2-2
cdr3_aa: CASSEWHTGELFF
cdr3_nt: TGTGCCAGCAGTGAATGGCACACCGGGGAGCTGTTTTTT

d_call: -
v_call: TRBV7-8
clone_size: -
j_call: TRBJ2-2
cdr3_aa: CASSLVPATENTGELFF
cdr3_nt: TGTGCCAGCAGCTTAGTTCCGGCTACAGAGAACACCGGGGAGCTGTTTTTT

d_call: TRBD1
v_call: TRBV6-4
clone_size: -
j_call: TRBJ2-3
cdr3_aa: CASSDSGGNTDTQYF
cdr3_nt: TGTGCCAGCAGTGACTCAGGGGGCAACACAGATACGCAGTATTTT

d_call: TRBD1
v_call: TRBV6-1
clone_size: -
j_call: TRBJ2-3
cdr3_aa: CASSRQGAKDTQYF
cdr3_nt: TGTGCCAGCAGTCGACAGGGGGCGAAAGATACGCAGTATTTT

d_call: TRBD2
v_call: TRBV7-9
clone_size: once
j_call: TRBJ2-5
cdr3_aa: CASRSPPTWTSGQETQYF
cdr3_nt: TGTGCCAGCAGGAGTCCCCCCACCTGGACTAGCGGACAAGAGACCCAGTACTTC

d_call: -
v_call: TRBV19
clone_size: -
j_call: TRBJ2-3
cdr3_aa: CAGRDSGTDTQYF
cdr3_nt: TGTGCCGGCCGGGACTCAGGCACAGATACGCAGTATTTT

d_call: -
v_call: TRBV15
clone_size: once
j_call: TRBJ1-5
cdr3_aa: CATSSVREINQPQHF
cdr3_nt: TGTGCCACCAGCAGCGTCCGGGAAATTAATCAGCCCCAGCATTTT

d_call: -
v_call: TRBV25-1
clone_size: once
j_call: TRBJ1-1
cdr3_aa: CASSRPGTWNTEAFF
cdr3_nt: TGTGCCAGCAGTCGTCCCGGGACATGGAACACTGAAGCTTTCTTT

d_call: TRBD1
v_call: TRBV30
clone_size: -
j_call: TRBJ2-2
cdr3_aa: CAWSSGGYRAGELFF
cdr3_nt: TGTGCCTGGAGTTCAGGGGGTTATAGGGCCGGGGAGCTGTTTTTT

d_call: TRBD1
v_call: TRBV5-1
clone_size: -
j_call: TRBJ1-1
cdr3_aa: CASSSGQGNVAFF
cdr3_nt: TGCGCCAGCAGCTCGGGACAGGGAAACGTAGCTTTCTTT

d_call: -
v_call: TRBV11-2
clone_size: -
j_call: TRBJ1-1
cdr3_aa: CASSPTNTEAFF
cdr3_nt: TGTGCCAGCAGCCCTACGAACACTGAAGCTTTCTTT

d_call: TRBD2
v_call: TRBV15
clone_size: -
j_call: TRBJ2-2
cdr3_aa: CATSRDRAGGSSGELFF
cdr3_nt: TGTGCCACCAGCAGAGATCGGGCGGGGGGAAGTTCGGGGGAGCTGTTTTTT

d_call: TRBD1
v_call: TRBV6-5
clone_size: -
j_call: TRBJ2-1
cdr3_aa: CASSLTGVIYNEQFF
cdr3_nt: TGTGCCAGCAGTTTGACAGGGGTGATCTACAATGAGCAGTTCTTC